These T cell receptor beta chains were read from a single sample in a study of blood T cell repertoires in COVID-19. Repertoires were generated with immunoSEQ multiplex PCR, while TCRdb's copy carries only in-frame clones and drops some. In the table there are around 150,000 clones, more than 70% of which are singletons. Material: peripheral blood. All receptors derive from a middle-aged man with active or convalescent COVID-19. Each CDR3 is given with its conserved first and last residue. D genes are given only for firm matches. Clone sizes are given selectively: once, few, many, or a class where the clone is expanded.

d_gene: NA; v_gene: TRBV6-5; abundance: once; j_gene: TRBJ1-1; CDR3aa: CASTPERKNTEAFF; CDR3nt: TGTGCCAGCACCCCTGAGAGGAAGAACACTGAAGCTTTCTTT
d_gene: NA; v_gene: TRBV6-1; abundance: NA; j_gene: TRBJ1-4; CDR3aa: CASSERGPGEKLFF; CDR3nt: TGTGCCAGCAGTGAACGAGGGCCGGGTGAAAAACTGTTTTTT
d_gene: NA; v_gene: TRBV4-3; abundance: NA; j_gene: TRBJ1-2; CDR3aa: CASSRAGFVTF; CDR3nt: TGCGCCAGCAGCCGAGCAGGGTTTGTAACCTTC
d_gene: NA; v_gene: TRBV6-1; abundance: NA; j_gene: TRBJ1-2; CDR3aa: CASSDPGQLRNYGYTF; CDR3nt: TGTGCCAGCAGTGACCCAGGACAGCTGCGAAACTATGGCTACACCTTC
d_gene: TRBD1; v_gene: TRBV7-6; abundance: NA; j_gene: TRBJ1-6; CDR3aa: CASSSDRVNSPLHF; CDR3nt: TGTGCCAGCAGCTCCGACAGGGTTAATTCACCCCTCCACTTT
d_gene: TRBD1; v_gene: TRBV7-2; abundance: few; j_gene: TRBJ2-6; CDR3aa: CASDRDVSGANVLTF; CDR3nt: TGTGCCAGTGACAGGGACGTCTCTGGGGCCAACGTCCTGACTTTC
d_gene: NA; v_gene: TRBV28; abundance: medium-sized; j_gene: TRBJ2-7; CDR3aa: CASSRRVGEQYF; CDR3nt: TGTGCCAGCAGTCGCAGGGTTGGCGAGCAGTACTTC
d_gene: TRBD2; v_gene: TRBV4-2; abundance: NA; j_gene: TRBJ2-7; CDR3aa: CASSQDTSAKAYEQYF; CDR3nt: TGTGCCAGCAGCCAGGACACTAGCGCGAAAGCCTACGAGCAGTACTTC
d_gene: TRBD1; v_gene: TRBV6-2/TRBV6-3; abundance: NA; j_gene: TRBJ1-5; CDR3aa: CASSYPDRGVNYSNQPQHF; CDR3nt: TGTGCCAGCAGTTACCCGGACAGGGGGGTGAACTATAGCAATCAGCCCCAGCATTTT
d_gene: NA; v_gene: TRBV27; abundance: NA; j_gene: TRBJ2-1; CDR3aa: CASSSWPGENEQFF; CDR3nt: TGTGCCAGCAGTTCATGGCCGGGAGAGAATGAGCAGTTCTTC
d_gene: NA; v_gene: TRBV18; abundance: NA; j_gene: TRBJ1-2; CDR3aa: CASSPPRGAQVHGYTF; CDR3nt: TGTGCCAGCTCACCACCGCGGGGGGCGCAGGTTCATGGCTACACCTTC
d_gene: NA; v_gene: TRBV19; abundance: once; j_gene: TRBJ1-5; CDR3aa: CASSATAPRNQPQHF; CDR3nt: TGTGCCAGTAGTGCCACAGCCCCTCGCAATCAGCCCCAGCATTTT
d_gene: TRBD1; v_gene: TRBV4-3; abundance: NA; j_gene: TRBJ1-2; CDR3aa: CASSQGRGQGIYGYTF; CDR3nt: TGCGCCAGCAGCCAGGGGCGGGGACAGGGGATTTATGGCTACACCTTC
d_gene: TRBD1; v_gene: TRBV7-8; abundance: NA; j_gene: TRBJ1-6; CDR3aa: CASSSQGANSPLHF; CDR3nt: TGTGCCAGCAGCTCGCAGGGGGCCAATTCACCCCTCCACTTT
d_gene: NA; v_gene: TRBV6-6; abundance: NA; j_gene: TRBJ2-2; CDR3aa: CASTTRGANTGELFF; CDR3nt: TGTGCCAGCACCACCCGAGGCGCGAACACCGGGGAGCTGTTTTTT
d_gene: TRBD1; v_gene: TRBV6-5; abundance: NA; j_gene: TRBJ2-7; CDR3aa: CASRMTGYSYEQYF; CDR3nt: TGTGCCAGCAGAATGACAGGGTATTCCTACGAGCAGTACTTC
d_gene: NA; v_gene: TRBV30; abundance: NA; j_gene: TRBJ1-5; CDR3aa: CAWAGGAGQPQHF; CDR3nt: TGTGCCTGGGCGGGGGGCGCGGGGCAGCCCCAGCATTTT
d_gene: NA; v_gene: TRBV10-1; abundance: NA; j_gene: TRBJ2-6; CDR3aa: CASSESRGIGANVLTF; CDR3nt: TGCGCCAGCAGTGAATCTCGGGGGATCGGGGCCAACGTCCTGACTTTC
d_gene: NA; v_gene: TRBV24-1; abundance: NA; j_gene: TRBJ2-2; CDR3aa: CATSGSPGGELFF; CDR3nt: TGTGCCACCAGTGGTTCTCCAGGCGGGGAGCTGTTTTTT
d_gene: NA; v_gene: TRBV11-2; abundance: NA; j_gene: TRBJ2-5; CDR3aa: CASSFGGRETQYF; CDR3nt: TGTGCCAGCAGCTTTGGGGGCCGTGAGACCCAGTACTTC
d_gene: NA; v_gene: TRBV9; abundance: NA; j_gene: TRBJ2-1; CDR3aa: CASSVGQSYRNEQFF; CDR3nt: TGTGCCAGCAGCGTAGGACAAAGCTACCGCAATGAGCAGTTCTTC
d_gene: NA; v_gene: TRBV6-2/TRBV6-3; abundance: NA; j_gene: TRBJ1-1; CDR3aa: CASSYLGSEAFF; CDR3nt: TGTGCCAGCAGTTACCTAGGTTCTGAAGCTTTCTTT
d_gene: NA; v_gene: TRBV9; abundance: NA; j_gene: TRBJ1-1; CDR3aa: CASSVEGRASEAFF; CDR3nt: TGTGCCAGCAGCGTAGAGGGCAGGGCCTCTGAAGCTTTCTTT
d_gene: TRBD1; v_gene: TRBV18; abundance: NA; j_gene: TRBJ1-3; CDR3aa: CASSVDRGNTIYF; CDR3nt: TGTGCCAGCTCCGTGGACAGGGGAAACACCATATATTTT
d_gene: TRBD2; v_gene: TRBV7-7; abundance: few; j_gene: TRBJ2-5; CDR3aa: CASSSTSVETQYF; CDR3nt: TGTGCTAGCAGCTCGACTAGCGTCGAGACCCAGTACTTC
d_gene: TRBD2; v_gene: TRBV4-1; abundance: NA; j_gene: TRBJ2-3; CDR3aa: CASSQGRLAGGADTQYF; CDR3nt: TGCGCCAGCAGCCAAGGTAGACTAGCGGGAGGTGCAGATACGCAGTATTTT
d_gene: NA; v_gene: TRBV4-2; abundance: NA; j_gene: TRBJ2-7; CDR3aa: CASSQDFVYEQYF; CDR3nt: TGTGCCAGCAGCCAAGATTTCGTTTACGAGCAGTACTTC
d_gene: TRBD2; v_gene: TRBV19; abundance: NA; j_gene: TRBJ2-7; CDR3aa: CASSATWTSGYEQYF; CDR3nt: TGTGCCAGTAGTGCTACTTGGACTAGCGGGTACGAGCAGTACTTC
d_gene: TRBD2; v_gene: TRBV11-2; abundance: NA; j_gene: TRBJ2-2; CDR3aa: CASSSWTSGRGGELFF; CDR3nt: TGTGCCAGCAGCTCCTGGACTAGCGGGAGGGGCGGGGAGCTGTTTTTT
d_gene: NA; v_gene: TRBV18; abundance: NA; j_gene: TRBJ2-5; CDR3aa: CASSRALATQETQYF; CDR3nt: TGTGCCAGCTCACGCGCGCTAGCGACCCAAGAGACCCAGTACTTC
d_gene: TRBD1; v_gene: TRBV5-4; abundance: once; j_gene: TRBJ2-1; CDR3aa: CASSPGTGYNEQFF; CDR3nt: TGTGCCAGCAGCCCCGGGACAGGCTACAATGAGCAGTTCTTC
d_gene: TRBD1; v_gene: TRBV30; abundance: NA; j_gene: TRBJ2-7; CDR3aa: CAWEGANYEQYF; CDR3nt: TGTGCCTGGGAGGGGGCCAACTACGAGCAGTACTTC
d_gene: TRBD1; v_gene: TRBV11-3; abundance: NA; j_gene: TRBJ2-7; CDR3aa: CASSLDGTGTYEQYF; CDR3nt: TGTGCCAGCAGCTTAGATGGGACAGGGACCTACGAGCAGTACTTC
d_gene: TRBD1; v_gene: TRBV25-1; abundance: NA; j_gene: TRBJ2-2; CDR3aa: CASSKTGTGELFF; CDR3nt: TGTGCCAGCAGCAAGACAGGGACCGGGGAGCTGTTTTTT
d_gene: TRBD1; v_gene: TRBV29-1; abundance: NA; j_gene: TRBJ1-5; CDR3aa: CSVGTGVGQPQHF; CDR3nt: TGCAGCGTGGGGACAGGGGTGGGCCAGCCCCAGCATTTT